What follows is one T cell receptor (beta chain) and its context. No antigen is known for it. Held in samples before DNA extraction were about 0.85-11 million cryopreserved PBMC. These data belong to a study of long-term antiretroviral therapy in people with HIV. General study points: Repertoire composition at all time points was dominated by clones that had expanded before ART. Comparison with controls showed narrower CDR3 length ranges in HIV repertoires.

Germline V CDR1 and CDR2: SEHNR, FQNEAQ (reference sequence). There are 13 residues in the CDR3. The V gene lost 5 bases and the J gene lost 6 bases, with 13 bases spanning the gap. Assay version v3.0 of immunoSEQ was used, and it was run at survey level. Sequencing used immunoSEQ multiplex PCR; TCRdb keeps in-frame clones, though not all of them. The table includes approximately 22,000 clones, 84% detected once. The starting material was unsorted PBMCs, obtained 0.1 years before starting antiretroviral therapy. The chain uses TRBV7-9 and TRBJ1-2, with unresolved D. The TCR originated in a man between 18 and 29 years old with HIV. This CDR3 reads CASSLRRGNGYTF. Here the CDR3 DNA reads TGTGCCAGCAGCCTCCGGCGTGGAAATGGCTACACCTTC. The complete variable domain, with remaining parts taken from reference TRBV7-9 and TRBJ1-2, reads DTGVSQNPRHKITKRGQNVTFRCDPISEHNRLYWYRQTLGQGPEFLTYFQNEAQLEKSRLLSDRFSAERPKGSFSTLEIQRTEQGDSAMYLCASSLRRGNGYTFGSGTRLTVV.